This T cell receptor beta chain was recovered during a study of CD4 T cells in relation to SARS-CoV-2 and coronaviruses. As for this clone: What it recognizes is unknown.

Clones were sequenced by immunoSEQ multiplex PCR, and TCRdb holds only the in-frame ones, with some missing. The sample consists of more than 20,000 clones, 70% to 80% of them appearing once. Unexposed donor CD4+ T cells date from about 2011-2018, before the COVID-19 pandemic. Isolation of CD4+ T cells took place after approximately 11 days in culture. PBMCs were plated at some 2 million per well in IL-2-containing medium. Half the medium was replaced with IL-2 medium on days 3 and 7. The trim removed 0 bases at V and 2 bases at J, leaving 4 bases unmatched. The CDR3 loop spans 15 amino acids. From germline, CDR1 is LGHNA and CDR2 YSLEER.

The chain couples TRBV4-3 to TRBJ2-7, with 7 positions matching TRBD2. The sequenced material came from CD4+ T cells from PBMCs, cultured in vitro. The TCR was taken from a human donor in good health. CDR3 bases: TGCGCCAGCAGCCAAGACCGGGACTACCCCTACGAGCAGTACTTC. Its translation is CASSQDRDYPYEQYF.